This T cell receptor beta chain was observed in a study of blood T cell repertoires in COVID-19. For the study at large: Spain, Italy and the United States supplied samples that represented acute and convalescent COVID-19. The cDNA or gDNA used as material had been derived from T cells, B-cell-depleted T cells, or PBMCs.

Patients from Seattle were sampled longitudinally, starting during active infection. The length of the CDR3 is 15 residues. Germline V lookup: CDR1 KGHDR, CDR2 SFDVKD. V was clipped by 1 base and J by 5 bases, with 13 bases between them. As processed by the authors: Amplification of reference gene primers provided the estimated nucleated cell counts. The table came from immunoSEQ multiplex PCR; TCRdb's copy has only in-frame clones and leaves some out. That table furnishes V, J and clone size, whereas the DNA furnished D and trimming. The sample has around 100,000 clones, roughly 76% seen once; the top ten hold around 5.2%.

The sequencing input was peripheral blood. This TCR derives from an elderly man with COVID-19, enrolled during active disease. The chain uses TRBV24-1 and TRBJ2-5; TRBD2 might be the D (6 bases). The CDR3 coding sequence is TGTGCCACCAGTGATTTAAGGCAGGGAGGTGAGACCCAGTACTTC. The encoded protein is CATSDLRQGGETQYF.